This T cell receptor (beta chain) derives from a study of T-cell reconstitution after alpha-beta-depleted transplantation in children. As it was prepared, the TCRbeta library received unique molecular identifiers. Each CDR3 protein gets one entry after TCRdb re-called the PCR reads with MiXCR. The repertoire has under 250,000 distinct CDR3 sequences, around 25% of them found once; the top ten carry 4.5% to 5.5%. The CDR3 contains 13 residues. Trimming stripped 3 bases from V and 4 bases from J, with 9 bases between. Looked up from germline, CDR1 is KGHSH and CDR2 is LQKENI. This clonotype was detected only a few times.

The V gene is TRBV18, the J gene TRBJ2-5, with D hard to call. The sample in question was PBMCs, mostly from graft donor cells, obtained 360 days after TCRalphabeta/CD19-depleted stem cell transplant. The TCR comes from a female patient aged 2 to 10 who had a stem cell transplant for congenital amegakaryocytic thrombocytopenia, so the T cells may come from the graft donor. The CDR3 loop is CASSPPLRETQYF. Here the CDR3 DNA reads TGTGCCAGCTCACCCCCACTTCGAGAGACCCAGTACTTC.